The entry below describes one TCR beta chain. CDR1 MNHEY and CDR2 SMNVEV come from the germline V gene (reference sequence). The CDR3 consists of 14 residues. Unmatched junction bases numbered 8, after V lost 5 bases and J lost 4 bases. This record belongs to a study of molecular identifiers for immune sequencing clone quantification. A single record per CDR3 protein comes from TCRdb applying MiXCR to the PCR reads. The data hold around 470,000 distinct CDR3 sequences, with roughly a fifth observed a single time. This chain joins TRBV27 and TRBJ2-7, with 7 bases fitting TRBD2. The sample taken for sequencing was naive CD8+ T cells from blood, with Jurkat cell RNA spiked in. Subset noted: FACS-sorted CD8+CD4-CCR7+CD45RA+ naive T cells. The TCR originated in a human donor in good health. Some libraries in this study had Jurkat cell RNA spiked in. The CDR3 loop is CASSPGASGYEQYF. The CDR3 DNA reads as TGTGCCAGCAGTCCCGGAGCTAGCGGATACGAGCAGTACTTC.